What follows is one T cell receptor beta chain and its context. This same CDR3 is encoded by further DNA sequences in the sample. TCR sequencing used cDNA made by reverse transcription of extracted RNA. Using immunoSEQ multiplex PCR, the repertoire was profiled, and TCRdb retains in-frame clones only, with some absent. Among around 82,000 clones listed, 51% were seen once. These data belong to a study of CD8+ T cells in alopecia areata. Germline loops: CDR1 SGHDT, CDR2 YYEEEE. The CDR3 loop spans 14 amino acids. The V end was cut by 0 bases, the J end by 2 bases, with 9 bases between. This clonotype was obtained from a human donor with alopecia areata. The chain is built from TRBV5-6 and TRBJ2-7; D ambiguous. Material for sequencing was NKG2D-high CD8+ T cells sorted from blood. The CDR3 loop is CASSLAGHTYEQYF. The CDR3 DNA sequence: TGTGCCAGCAGCTTGGCGGGTCACACCTACGAGCAGTACTTC.